One sample yielded the 17 T cell receptor beta chains listed below, sequenced in a study of shared clonotypes between healthy human individuals. Libraries were prepared by immunoSEQ multiplex PCR; TCRdb keeps only in-frame clonotypes and omits some of them. The repertoire holds more than 2,000,000 clones, with more than 90% as singletons. The sequenced sample was naive CD4+ T cells sorted from blood. The subset here: CD45RA+ positively selected. The receptors come from a man aged 18-30 years in good health.

In regard to this clone: The sample holds other DNA sequences that translate to the same CDR3. V is TRBV18 and J is TRBJ2-5; D is unclear. V dropped 0 bases and J dropped 0 bases, with 5 bases sitting between them. Germline CDR1 is KGHSH and CDR2 is LQKENI. CDR3 length: 14 amino acids. CDR3 nucleotide sequence: TGTGCCAGCTCACCACCCAATAACCAAGAGACCCAGTACTTC. Translating it yields CASSPPNNQETQYF. Filled out from reference TRBV18 and TRBJ2-5, the complete variable domain reads NAGVMQNPRHLVRRRGQEARLRCSPMKGHSHVYWYRQLPEEGLKFMVYLQKENIIDESGMPKERFSAEFPKEGPSILRIQQVVRGDSAAYFCASSPPNNQETQYFGPGTRLLVL.

This rearrangement joins TRBV9 to TRBJ2-2; perhaps TRBD1 as D (6 bases). The CDR3 consists of 15 residues. Germline lookup yields CDR1 SGDLS and CDR2 YYNGEE. V was cut by 3 bases and J by 5 bases, with 14 bases left in between. CDR3 region: CASSGNAGQTGELFF. DNA for the CDR3: TGTGCCAGCAGCGGAAACGCCGGACAGACCGGGGAGCTGTTTTTT. The full variable domain, completed using reference TRBV9 and TRBJ2-2, is DSGVTQTPKHLITATGQRVTLRCSPRSGDLSVYWYQQSLDQGLQFLIQYYNGEERAKGNILERFSAQQFPDLHSELNLSSLELGDSALYFCASSGNAGQTGELFFGEGSRLTVL.

The V call is TRBV5-1, the J call TRBJ2-1; 7 nucleotides align to TRBD2. Germline V gene lookup returns CDR1 SGHRS and CDR2 YFSETQ. Trimming removed 4 bases from V and 7 bases from J; junction bases left unmatched: 8. This CDR3 region has 14 residues. The CDR3 loop is CASSPPLADNEQFF. The CDR3 nucleotides read TGCGCCAGCAGCCCCCCCCTAGCGGATAATGAGCAGTTCTTC.

This chain connects TRBV7-9 to TRBJ2-1; D perhaps matches TRBD2 (5 bases). The germline gives CDR1 SEHNR, CDR2 FQNEAQ (reference sequence). CDR3 length: 14 residues. Trimming took off 10 bases at V and 8 bases at J, with 21 bases between the two ends. The DNA for the CDR3 is TGTGCCATCACTCTTGGGGTGCTAGCTGATGAGCAGTTCTTC. Protein sequence: CAITLGVLADEQFF.

The V gene is TRBV5-1, the J gene TRBJ2-6; a possible D gene is TRBD1 (6 bases). Germline-derived CDR1 and CDR2 are SGHRS and YFSETQ. Trimming left V 0 bases short and J 2 bases short, with 15 bases between. CDR3 length equals 18 residues. CDR3 amino acids: CASSLVGGAVAGANVLTF. The CDR3 bases are TGCGCCAGCAGCTTGGTTGGGGGCGCGGTAGCTGGGGCCAACGTCCTGACTTTC.

In nucleotides, the CDR3 is TGTGCCAGCAGTTCATCAGGGGCCGGAAAATGGGAAACGCAGTATTTT. Encoded protein: CASSSSGAGKWETQYF. The chain carries TRBV28 and TRBJ2-3; D might be TRBD1 (6 bases). CDR3 length: 16 amino acids. Germline V CDR1 and CDR2: MDHEN, SYDVKM. Trimming stripped 4 bases from V and 9 bases from J, with 23 bases between.

J is TRBJ2-7 and V is TRBV7-9; 9 bases map to TRBD1. Germline CDR1 SEHNR, CDR2 FQNEAQ (reference sequence). The CDR3 runs to 16 residues. V was pared by 5 bases and J by 1 base, with 9 bases of the junction left unmatched. The CDR3 region has the DNA TGTGCCAGCAGCCCACTCCGGGACAGGGATTCCTACGAGCAGTACTTC. Residues: CASSPLRDRDSYEQYF.

This chain connects TRBV19 to TRBJ1-3, with 9 bases identical to TRBD1. CDR3 length: 16 residues. Germline CDR1 and CDR2: LNHDA and SQIVND (reference sequence). J was trimmed by 3 bases and V by 6 bases; bases with no gene match: 9. The CDR3 is CASRRDRVRVGNTIYF. The CDR3 DNA is TGTGCCAGTAGACGGGACAGGGTCCGCGTTGGAAACACCATATATTTT.

This clone was counted once. The chain links TRBV10-3 to TRBJ1-1, with D uncertain. V was shortened by 8 bases and J by 0 bases, with 10 bases between the two germline ends. CDR1 and CDR2 (germline): ENHRY, SYGVKD. The CDR3 extends over 13 amino acids. The CDR3 is CAIGPHVNTEAFF. CDR3 bases: TGTGCCATCGGACCGCATGTGAACACTGAAGCTTTCTTT.

V and J are TRBV27 and TRBJ1-2; 7 nucleotides align to TRBD1. This CDR3 spans 15 amino acids. The V gene's germline CDR1 is MNHEY and CDR2 SMNVEV (reference sequence). The V segment lost 6 bases and the J segment 2 bases; nucleotides outside the gene matches: 9. This CDR3 is CASRQGQPSNYGYTF. CDR3 coding DNA: TGTGCCAGCAGGCAGGGACAGCCTTCAAACTATGGCTACACCTTC.

V is TRBV28 and J is TRBJ2-2, with D perhaps TRBD2 (7 bases). V was cut by 6 bases and J by 0 bases, with 11 bases left in between. This CDR3 comprises 15 residues. CDR1 is MDHEN and CDR2 is SYDVKM in the germline V gene. Here the CDR3 DNA reads TGTGCCAGCAGGAGGGGGGGCCCGAACACCGGGGAGCTGTTTTTT. It yields the protein CASRRGGPNTGELFF.

This clone was counted a single time. The chain is built from TRBV10-1 and TRBJ2-7; no firm D call. The ends were cut back, 6 bases at V and 1 base at J, with 4 bases in the middle. The CDR3 is 11 residues long. Looked up from germline, CDR1 is WNHNN and CDR2 is SYGVQD (reference sequence). CDR3 nucleotide sequence: TGCGCCAGCAGAGCTTCCTACGAGCAGTACTTC. It is translated as CASRASYEQYF.

The rearrangement joins TRBV29-1 to TRBJ2-3; D might be TRBD1 or TRBD2, each matching 5 bases. The CDR3 is 13 residues long. V lost 3 bases to trimming and J lost 7 bases, with 14 bases between them. CDR1 is SQVTM, CDR2 ANQGSEA, per germline. CDR3 residues: CSVESPGRNTQYF. The CDR3 DNA follows: TGCAGCGTTGAGTCCCCGGGACGCAATACGCAGTATTTT.

In regard to this clone: Compared with germline, one end of the junction differs, possibly owing to a read error. V usage is TRBV7-7 and J usage is TRBJ2-7; 8 bases fit TRBD2. Germline loops: CDR1 SSHAT, CDR2 FNYEAQ (reference sequence). This CDR3 has 16 residues. The CDR3: CASSLIQREPIREQYF. The DNA for the CDR3 is TGTGCTAGCAGCTTAATTCAGCGGGAGCCGATACGAGAGCAGTACTTC.

The chain has TRBV9 and TRBJ1-2; TRBD1 is a possible D gene (5 bases). The germline gives CDR1 SGDLS, CDR2 YYNGEE. Trimming took off 4 bases at V and 4 bases at J, with 14 bases between the two ends. This CDR3 has 14 amino acids. CDR3 protein: CASSPRGTAYGYTF. In DNA form, the CDR3 reads TGTGCCAGCAGCCCTCGTGGGACGGCCTATGGCTACACCTTC.

The chain recombines TRBV7-9 with TRBJ2-6; 7 bases match TRBD1. With 2 bases clipped from V and 2 bases from J, the junction kept 3 bases outside the gene matches. Per germline, CDR1 SEHNR and CDR2 FQNEAQ (reference sequence). The CDR3 is made up of 16 amino acids. The CDR3 nucleotides are TGTGCCAGCAGCTTAAGACAGGGTGCTGGGGCCAACGTCCTGACTTTC. This gives the protein CASSLRQGAGANVLTF.

The chain employs TRBV6-1 and TRBJ2-7; 12 nucleotides match TRBD1. Germline V gives CDR1 MNHNS, CDR2 SASEGT. The CDR3 loop spans 14 amino acids. V lost 7 bases and J lost 7; bases outside the gene matches: 8. The CDR3 sequence: CASNPGQGAEEQYF. CDR3 DNA sequence: TGTGCCAGCAACCCGGGACAGGGGGCGGAGGAGCAGTACTTC.